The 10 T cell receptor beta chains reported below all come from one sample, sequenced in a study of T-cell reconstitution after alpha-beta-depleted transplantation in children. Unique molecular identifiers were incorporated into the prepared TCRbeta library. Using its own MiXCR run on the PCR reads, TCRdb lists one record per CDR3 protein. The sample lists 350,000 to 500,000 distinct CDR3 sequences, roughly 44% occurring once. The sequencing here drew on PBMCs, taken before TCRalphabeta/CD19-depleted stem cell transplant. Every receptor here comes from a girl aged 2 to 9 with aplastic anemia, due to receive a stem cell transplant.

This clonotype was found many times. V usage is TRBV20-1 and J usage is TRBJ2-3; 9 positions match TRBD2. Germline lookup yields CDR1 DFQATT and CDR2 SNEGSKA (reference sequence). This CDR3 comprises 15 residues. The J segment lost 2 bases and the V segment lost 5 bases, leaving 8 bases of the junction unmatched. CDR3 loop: CSAPRIAGATDTQYF. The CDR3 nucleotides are TGCAGTGCTCCCCGGATAGCGGGGGCCACAGATACGCAGTATTTT.

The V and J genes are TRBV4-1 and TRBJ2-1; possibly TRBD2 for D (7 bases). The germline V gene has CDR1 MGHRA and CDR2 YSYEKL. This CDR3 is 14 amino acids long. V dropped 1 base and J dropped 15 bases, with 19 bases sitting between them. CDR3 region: CASSQVLGGGARFF. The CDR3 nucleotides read TGCGCCAGCAGCCAAGTCCTTGGTGGGGGGGCCAGGTTCTTC.

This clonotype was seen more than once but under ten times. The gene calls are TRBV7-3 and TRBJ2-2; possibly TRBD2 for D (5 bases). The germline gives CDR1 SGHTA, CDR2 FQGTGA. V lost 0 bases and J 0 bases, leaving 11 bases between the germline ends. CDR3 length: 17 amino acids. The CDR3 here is CASSLTMTTANTGELFF. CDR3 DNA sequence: TGTGCCAGCAGCTTAACGATGACTACCGCGAACACCGGGGAGCTGTTTTTT. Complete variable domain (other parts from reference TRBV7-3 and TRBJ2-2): GAGVSQTPSNKVTEKGKYVELRCDPISGHTALYWYRQSLGQGPEFLIYFQGTGAADDSGLPNDRFFAVRPEGSVSTLKIQRTERGDSAVYLCASSLTMTTANTGELFFGEGSRLTVL.

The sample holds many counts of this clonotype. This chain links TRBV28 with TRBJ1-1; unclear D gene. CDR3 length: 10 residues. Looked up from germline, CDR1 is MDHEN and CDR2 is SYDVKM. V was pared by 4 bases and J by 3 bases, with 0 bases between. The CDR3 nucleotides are TGTGCCAGCAGTTACACTGAAGCTTTCTTT. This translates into CASSYTEAFF.

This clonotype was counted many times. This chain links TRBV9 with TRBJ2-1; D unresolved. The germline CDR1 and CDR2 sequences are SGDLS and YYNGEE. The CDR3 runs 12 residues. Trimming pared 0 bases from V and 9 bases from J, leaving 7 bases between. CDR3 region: CASSVVWGEQFF. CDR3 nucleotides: TGTGCCAGCAGCGTAGTATGGGGTGAGCAGTTCTTC.

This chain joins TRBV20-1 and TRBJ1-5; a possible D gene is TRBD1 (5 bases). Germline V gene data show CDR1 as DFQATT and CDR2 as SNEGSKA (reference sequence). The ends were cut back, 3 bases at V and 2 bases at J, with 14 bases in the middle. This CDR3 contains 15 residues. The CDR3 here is CSARWGGVGNQPQHF. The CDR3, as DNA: TGCAGTGCTAGGTGGGGCGGGGTAGGCAATCAGCCCCAGCATTTT.

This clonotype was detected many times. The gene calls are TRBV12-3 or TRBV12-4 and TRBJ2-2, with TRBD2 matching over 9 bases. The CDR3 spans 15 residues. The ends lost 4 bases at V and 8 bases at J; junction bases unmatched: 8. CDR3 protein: CASSYQTSGRGELFF. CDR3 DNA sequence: TGTGCCAGCAGTTACCAGACTAGCGGTCGTGGGGAGCTGTTTTTT.

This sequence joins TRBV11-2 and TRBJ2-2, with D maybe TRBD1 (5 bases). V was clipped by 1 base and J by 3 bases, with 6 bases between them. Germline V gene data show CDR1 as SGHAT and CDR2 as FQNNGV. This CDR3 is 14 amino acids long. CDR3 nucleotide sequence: TGTGCCAGCAGCTTAGTCAGGGACACCGGGGAGCTGTTTTTT. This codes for CASSLVRDTGELFF.

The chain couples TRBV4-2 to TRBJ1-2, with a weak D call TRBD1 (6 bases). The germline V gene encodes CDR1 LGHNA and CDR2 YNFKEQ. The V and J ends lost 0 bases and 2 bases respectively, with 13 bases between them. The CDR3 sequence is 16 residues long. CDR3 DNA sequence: TGTGCCAGCAGCCAAGAAATGGCCAGGGGAAACTATGGCTACACCTTC. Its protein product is CASSQEMARGNYGYTF.

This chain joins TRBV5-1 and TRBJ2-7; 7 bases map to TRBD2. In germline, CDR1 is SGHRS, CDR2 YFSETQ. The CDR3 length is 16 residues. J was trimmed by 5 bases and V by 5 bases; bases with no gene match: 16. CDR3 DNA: TGCGCCAGCAGTCGTAAGCCGGGACTACAACCCCACGAGCAGTACTTC. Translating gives CASSRKPGLQPHEQYF.